Listed here are 5 T cell receptor beta chains from one sample, sequenced in a study of blood T cell repertoires in COVID-19. Method: immunoSEQ multiplex PCR; TCRdb's copy keeps in-frame clones and lacks some. Seen here are about 320,000 clones, around nine tenths observed once, and the top ten hold approximately 5.5%. The sample taken for sequencing was PBMCs or T cells enriched from blood (not recorded which). Every receptor here comes from a man in his fifties or sixties who had recovered from COVID-19.

This clone was observed once. This chain uses TRBV5-1 with TRBJ1-6; D is uncertain. Trimming took 1 base from V and 7 from J, leaving 9 bases between them. This CDR3 has 14 amino acids. The V gene's germline CDR1 is SGHRS and CDR2 YFSETQ. CDR3 sequence (DNA): TGCGCCAGCAGCTTGAAAGACGGGAATTCACCCCTCCACTTT. Amino acid sequence: CASSLKDGNSPLHF.

This clone appeared once. This chain links TRBV4-3 with TRBJ2-5; TRBD2 matches at 8 bases. V gave up 4 bases and J gave up 1 base; unmatched junction bases: 5. This CDR3 comprises 15 residues. Germline assignment: CDR1 LGHNA and CDR2 YSLEER. The CDR3 loop is CASSRLATLQETQYF. The DNA for the CDR3 is TGCGCCAGCAGCCGACTAGCGACTCTCCAAGAGACCCAGTACTTC.

The chain recombines TRBV19 with TRBJ2-1, with 7 bases fitting TRBD2. V lost 5 bases to trimming and J lost 2 bases; unmatched junction nucleotides: 9. Germline CDR1 is LNHDA and CDR2 is SQIVND (reference sequence). The CDR3 has 16 residues. CDR3 DNA: TGTGCCAGTAGTCGCCCTAGCGGAGATACCTACAATGAGCAGTTCTTC. Translated, it gives CASSRPSGDTYNEQFF. Filled out from reference TRBV19 and TRBJ2-1, the complete variable domain reads DGGITQSPKYLFRKEGQNVTLSCEQNLNHDAMYWYRQDPGQGLRLIYYSQIVNDFQKGDIAEGYSVSREKKESFPLTVTSAQKNPTAFYLCASSRPSGDTYNEQFFGPGTRLTVL.

This sequence joins TRBV5-1 and TRBJ2-3, with TRBD2 matching over 11 bases. Germline trimming cut 2 bases from V and 2 bases from J; bases unmatched to any gene: 1. This CDR3 comprises 15 residues. The germline V gene has CDR1 SGHRS and CDR2 YFSETQ. CDR3 bases: TGCGCCAGCAGCTTACTAGCGGGAGACACAGATACGCAGTATTTT. It yields the protein CASSLLAGDTDTQYF.

CDR3 sequence reads: CASSTDIENIQYF. CDR3 DNA: TGTGCCAGTAGCACCGACATCGAAAACATTCAGTACTTC. This chain links TRBV19 with TRBJ2-4; D not resolved. Trimming stripped 6 bases from V and 5 bases from J, with 11 bases between. The CDR3 spans 13 residues. CDR1 and CDR2 (germline): LNHDA, SQIVND (reference sequence).